This T cell receptor beta chain comes out of a study of T-cell reconstitution after alpha-beta-depleted transplantation in children. CDR3 length: 11 residues. V was clipped by 6 bases and J by 10 bases, with 9 bases between them. The TCRbeta library incorporated unique molecular identifiers. TCRdb processed the PCR reads anew with MiXCR; each CDR3 protein has one entry. The top ten clones hold 28% of a sample with approximately 240,000 distinct CDR3 sequences, 11% of them seen once. This clonotype was recorded at least ten times. The TCR was taken from a child under two years old with acute myeloid leukemia, due to receive a stem cell transplant. The sample here was PBMCs, taken before TCRalphabeta/CD19-depleted stem cell transplant. The chain is built from TRBV12-3 or TRBV12-4 and TRBJ2-2; D could derive from TRBD1 or TRBD2 (5 bases each). CDR3 loop: CASRGVLELFF. Written as DNA, the CDR3 is TGTGCCAGCAGGGGGGTTTTGGAGCTGTTTTTT.